Described below is a single T cell receptor (beta chain) sequence and its context. This sample was taken from a study of blood T cell repertoires in COVID-19. Whole-study context: The samples span acute and convalescent COVID-19 from the United States, Italy and Spain.

With V trimmed by 2 bases and J by 6 bases, 4 bases remained unmatched. Germline CDR1 and CDR2: SGHTS and YDEGEE. This CDR3 contains 15 residues. Source study methods: Reference gene primer amplification yielded estimated nucleated cell counts. TCRdb keeps only in-frame clones here, not all; method: immunoSEQ multiplex PCR. The DNA was the basis for D and trimming; V, J and clone size are from that table. Of nearly 110,000 clones in the sample, about 93% are singletons; the top ten hold roughly 1.3%. The V gene is TRBV5-8, the J gene TRBJ2-2; 10 bases fit TRBD2. Material: peripheral blood. The TCR comes from a woman in her twenties or thirties with acute or convalescent COVID-19. This chain's CDR3 is CASSFMGLASGELFF. CDR3 in DNA: TGTGCCAGCAGCTTTATGGGACTAGCGTCCGGGGAGCTGTTTTTT.